A selection of T cell receptor beta chains follows, all from one sample in a study of neoadjuvant anti-PD-1 for oral cavity cancer. Clones were sequenced by immunoSEQ multiplex PCR, and TCRdb holds only the in-frame ones, with some missing. This table holds tens of thousands of clones, roughly three quarters found once. The starting material was PBMCs, obtained before nivolumab (anti-PD-1) treatment. The origin of the receptors is a person aged 35-79 years with oral cavity squamous cell carcinoma. The CDR3 runs from the conserved cysteine through the conserved F or W. A D gene is named only where the DNA matches it firmly. Size is omitted from some rows. Given values are once, few, many or a class for expanded clones.

clone_size	v_call	j_call	d_call	cdr3_aa	cdr3_nt
NA	TRBV5-1	TRBJ1-2	NA	CASSRTGELNYGYTF	TGCGCCAGCAGCCGGACTGGTGAGCTAAACTATGGCTACACCTTC
NA	TRBV14	TRBJ2-5	NA	CASSQDELPRRETQYF	TGTGCCAGCAGCCAAGATGAACTCCCCCGTAGGGAGACCCAGTACTTC
NA	TRBV11-2	TRBJ1-6	NA	CASSLGASGNSPLHF	TGTGCCAGCAGCTTAGGTGCCTCGGGGAATTCACCCCTCCACTTT
NA	TRBV7-9	TRBJ1-3	NA	CASSLFGRGLLAGNTIYF	TGTGCCAGCAGCTTATTTGGAAGGGGGTTGTTAGCTGGAAACACCATATATTTT
few	TRBV2	TRBJ1-1	NA	CASSKQGKATEAFF	TGTGCCAGCAGTAAGCAGGGCAAAGCCACTGAAGCTTTCTTT
once	TRBV13	TRBJ2-7	TRBD2	CASSSPGLAGGTQYF	TGTGCCAGCAGCTCCCCGGGACTAGCGGGGGGAACGCAGTACTTC
NA	TRBV11-2	TRBJ1-6	TRBD1	CASSPGTGTYNSPLHF	TGTGCCAGCAGCCCCGGGACAGGGACCTATAATTCACCCCTCCACTTT
NA	TRBV6-5	TRBJ1-2	NA	CASSYDVQGYGYTF	TGTGCCAGCAGTTACGATGTGCAGGGCTATGGCTACACCTTC
once	TRBV30	TRBJ2-1	TRBD1	CAWRQGARNEQFF	TGTGCCTGGAGGCAGGGGGCCCGCAATGAGCAGTTCTTC
few	TRBV2	TRBJ1-5	NA	CASNVDGNQPQHF	TGTGCCAGCAACGTGGATGGAAATCAGCCCCAGCATTTT
NA	TRBV14	TRBJ2-3	NA	CASTWGATDTQYF	TGTGCCAGCACCTGGGGGGCTACAGATACGCAGTATTTT
NA	TRBV5-1	TRBJ1-2	TRBD1	CASREIRQGDSYGYTF	TGCGCCAGCAGGGAAATTCGACAGGGGGACTCCTATGGCTACACCTTC
NA	TRBV7-3	TRBJ2-7	NA	CASSSRGGFRQYF	TGTGCCAGCAGCTCAAGGGGTGGATTTCGGCAGTACTTC
NA	TRBV30	TRBJ2-3	NA	CAWSFSGADTQYF	TGTGCCTGGAGCTTTAGTGGGGCAGATACGCAGTATTTT
NA	TRBV9	TRBJ2-1	TRBD2	CASSVAGAGGLNEQFF	TGTGCCAGCAGCGTAGCTGGGGCGGGGGGGCTGAATGAGCAGTTCTTC
few	TRBV13	TRBJ2-2	NA	CASSEQYTGELFF	TGTGCCAGCAGTGAACAGTACACCGGGGAGCTGTTTTTT
NA	TRBV4-1	TRBJ2-3	NA	CASSQEGSTDTQYF	TGCGCCAGCAGCCAAGAGGGGAGCACAGATACGCAGTATTTT
NA	TRBV1	TRBJ2-1	NA	CTSSQLAGPSAYNEQFF	TGCACCAGCAGCCAACTAGCGGGACCGTCGGCCTACAATGAGCAGTTCTTC
few	TRBV5-1	TRBJ2-1	TRBD1	CASSLWQGAAEQFF	TGCGCCAGCAGCTTGTGGCAGGGGGCAGCTGAGCAGTTCTTC
NA	TRBV15	TRBJ1-2	NA	CATSRGRAATSVGYTF	TGTGCCACCAGCAGAGGAAGGGCAGCCACAAGTGTCGGCTACACCTTC
NA	TRBV29-1	TRBJ1-5	NA	CSVETGGTNQPQHF	TGCAGCGTTGAAACTGGCGGGACAAATCAGCCCCAGCATTTT
NA	TRBV27	TRBJ2-7	NA	CASTPSSSGGVGAGVTYEQYF	TGTGCCAGCACCCCTTCAAGTTCAGGGGGCGTAGGAGCGGGAGTTACATACGAGCAGTACTTC
NA	TRBV7-8	TRBJ2-7	TRBD1	CASSLLTGGSYEQYF	TGTGCCAGCAGCCTACTGACAGGGGGATCCTACGAGCAGTACTTC
NA	TRBV9	TRBJ1-4	NA	CASSVSGRGATNEKLFF	TGTGCCAGCAGCGTAAGTGGCCGTGGGGCAACTAATGAAAAACTGTTTTTT
NA	TRBV6-1	TRBJ2-1	TRBD2	CASNDLSGSSYNEQFF	TGTGCCAGCAATGACCTTAGCGGGAGTAGCTACAATGAGCAGTTCTTC
few	TRBV29-1	TRBJ2-7	NA	CSVYRDYEQYF	TGCAGCGTTTACAGGGACTACGAGCAGTACTTC
NA	TRBV5-8	TRBJ2-1	TRBD1	CASSRQGAYNEQFF	TGTGCCAGCAGCCGACAGGGGGCCTACAATGAGCAGTTCTTC
NA	TRBV11-3	TRBJ1-1	NA	CASSRKGDTEAFF	TGTGCCAGCAGCCGGAAGGGAGACACTGAAGCTTTCTTT
NA	TRBV11-2	TRBJ2-3	NA	CASSSRGSGRPDTQYF	TGTGCCAGCAGCTCCCGTGGGAGTGGGAGACCAGATACGCAGTATTTT
NA	TRBV2	TRBJ1-3	NA	CASKTDYSGNTIYF	TGTGCCAGCAAAACAGACTACTCTGGAAACACCATATATTTT
few	TRBV7-9	TRBJ2-3	NA	CASSLGTASTDTQYF	TGTGCCAGCAGCCTCGGGACGGCCAGCACAGATACGCAGTATTTT
NA	TRBV7-8	TRBJ2-6	NA	CASSLGGAVLSGANVLTF	TGTGCCAGCAGCTTAGGCGGGGCGGTGCTCTCTGGGGCCAACGTCCTGACTTTC
NA	TRBV6-1	TRBJ1-5	TRBD1	CASREQGIRGNQPQHF	TGTGCCAGCAGGGAACAGGGGATCCGGGGCAATCAGCCCCAGCATTTT
NA	TRBV29-1	TRBJ1-2	TRBD1	CSVEQIQGANYGYTF	TGCAGCGTTGAACAAATACAGGGGGCGAACTATGGCTACACCTTC
NA	TRBV18	TRBJ2-7	NA	CASSPFEATYEQYF	TGTGCCAGCTCACCATTTGAGGCGACCTACGAGCAGTACTTC
NA	TRBV6-6	TRBJ1-5	TRBD1	CASSTGTGFNQPQHF	TGTGCCAGCAGTACCGGGACAGGCTTTAATCAGCCCCAGCATTTT
NA	TRBV9	TRBJ2-1	NA	CASSFRDNSYNEQFF	TGTGCCAGCAGCTTTCGGGACAATTCCTACAATGAGCAGTTCTTC
NA	TRBV9	TRBJ2-1	TRBD1	CASNHGQDNNEQFF	TGTGCCAGCAACCACGGACAGGACAACAATGAGCAGTTCTTC
NA	TRBV15	TRBJ1-1	TRBD1	CATSRGSLYRGKTFF	TGTGCCACCAGCAGAGGGTCACTATACAGGGGGAAGACTTTCTTT
once	TRBV7-9	TRBJ1-3	NA	CASGLGSGNTIYF	TGTGCCAGCGGCCTAGGCTCTGGAAACACCATATATTTT
NA	TRBV9	TRBJ2-7	NA	CASSVDRDSAYEQYF	TGTGCCAGCAGCGTAGACAGGGATAGCGCCTACGAGCAGTACTTC
NA	TRBV2	TRBJ2-7	NA	CASEGSYEQYF	TGTGCCAGCGAAGGATCCTACGAGCAGTACTTC
NA	TRBV5-1	TRBJ2-2	NA	CASSLDGINTGELFF	TGCGCCAGCAGCTTGGACGGGATCAACACCGGGGAGCTGTTTTTT
NA	TRBV19	TRBJ1-1	TRBD1	CASSTDREGRRGTEAFF	TGTGCCAGTAGTACCGACAGGGAAGGCCGGCGAGGCACTGAAGCTTTCTTT
NA	TRBV15	TRBJ2-1	TRBD2	CATSRDRLAGSYNEQFF	TGTGCCACCAGCAGAGATAGACTAGCGGGATCCTACAATGAGCAGTTCTTC
NA	TRBV6-6	TRBJ2-1	TRBD2	CASSLSGSRNEQFF	TGTGCCAGCAGTTTAAGCGGGAGTAGGAATGAGCAGTTCTTC
few	TRBV2	TRBJ1-2	NA	CASSEALNYGYTF	TGTGCCAGCAGTGAAGCGCTCAACTATGGCTACACCTTC
few	TRBV10-3	TRBJ1-3	NA	CAISESGSPGNTIYF	TGTGCCATCAGTGAGTCGGGGAGTCCCGGGAACACCATATATTTT
NA	TRBV5-4	TRBJ2-2	NA	CASSFDPYTGELFF	TGTGCCAGCAGCTTTGATCCGTACACCGGGGAGCTGTTTTTT
NA	TRBV29-1	TRBJ1-2	NA	CSVDKGSYGYTF	TGCAGCGTTGATAAGGGGTCCTATGGCTACACCTTC
NA	TRBV19	TRBJ1-4	TRBD1	CASSNRGRHEKLFF	TGTGCCAGTAGTAACAGGGGGCGGCATGAAAAACTGTTTTTT
NA	TRBV6-4	TRBJ1-2	NA	CASSDSSYGSRGYTF	TGTGCCAGCAGTGACTCTTCGTATGGCTCACGTGGCTACACCTTC
NA	TRBV11-2	TRBJ2-3	TRBD2	CASSSTAGATDTQYF	TGTGCCAGCAGCTCTACAGCGGGGGCCACAGATACGCAGTATTTT
NA	TRBV2	TRBJ2-7	NA	CASRGTFYEQYF	TGTGCCAGCCGGGGGACCTTCTACGAGCAGTACTTC